The T cell receptor (beta chain) under discussion was sequenced for a study of blood T cells in healthy people across ages. Together with a sample-barcoded 5' primer, a J-beta primer mix was included in a second PCR lasting about 7 to 11 cycles. TCRdb itself ran the 5' RACE reads through MiXCR, one entry per CDR3 protein. The sample yields around 1,500,000 distinct CDR3 sequences, 28% seen once. The CDR3 length is 17 residues. The V end was cut by 1 base, the J end by 6 bases, with 21 bases between. Germline V lookup: CDR1 LGHNA, CDR2 YNFKEQ. This rearrangement joins TRBV4-2 to TRBJ1-2; D gene unclear. The sequencing sample was made of blood. The sequence was obtained from a woman in her 30s in good health. The CDR3 loop is CASSQVERRTSPDGYTF. CDR3 nucleotides: TGTGCCAGCAGCCAAGTCGAGCGCAGGACCTCCCCTGATGGCTACACCTTC.